This T cell receptor beta chain was observed in a study of blood T cell repertoires in COVID-19. Germline values: CDR1 SGHRS, CDR2 YFSETQ. V was clipped by 4 bases and J by 0 bases; unmatched bases: 12. This CDR3 has 17 residues. The assay was immunoSEQ multiplex PCR, and TCRdb's table has in-frame clones only and misses some. The sample includes under 350,000 clones, around 86% of them seen just once. Specimen: PBMCs or T cells enriched from blood (not recorded which). The source of this sequence is a young man who had recovered from COVID-19. The genes are TRBV5-1 and TRBJ2-5, with 7 bases that match TRBD2. In nucleotides, the CDR3 is TGCGCCAGCAGCCCGGGGTTGGGGGGGAGCGACCAAGAGACCCAGTACTTC. This translates into CASSPGLGGSDQETQYF.